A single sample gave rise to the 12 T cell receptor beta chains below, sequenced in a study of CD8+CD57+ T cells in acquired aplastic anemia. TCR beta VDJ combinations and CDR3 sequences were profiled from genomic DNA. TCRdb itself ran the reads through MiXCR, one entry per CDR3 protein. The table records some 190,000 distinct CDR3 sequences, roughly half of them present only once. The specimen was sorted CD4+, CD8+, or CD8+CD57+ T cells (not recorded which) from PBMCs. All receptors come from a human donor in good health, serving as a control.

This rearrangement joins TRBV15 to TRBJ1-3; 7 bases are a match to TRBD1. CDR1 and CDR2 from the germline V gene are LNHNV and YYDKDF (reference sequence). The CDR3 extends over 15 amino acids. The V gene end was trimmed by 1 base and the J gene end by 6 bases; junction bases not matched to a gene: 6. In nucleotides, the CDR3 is TGTGCCACCAGCAGAGGGCCACAGGGGTCAAACACCATATATTTT. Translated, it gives CATSRGPQGSNTIYF.

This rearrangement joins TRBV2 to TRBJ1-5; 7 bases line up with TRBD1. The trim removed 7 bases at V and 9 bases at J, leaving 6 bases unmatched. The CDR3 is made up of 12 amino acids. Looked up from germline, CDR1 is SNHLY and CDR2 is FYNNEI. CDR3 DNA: TGTGCCAGCATCGACAGGGTAGGGCCCCAGCATTTT. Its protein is CASIDRVGPQHF.

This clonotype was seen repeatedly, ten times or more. The CDR3 DNA sequence: TGTGCCAGCAGTTACCTAGGACAGGCTAACTATGGCTACACCTTC. Its protein is CASSYLGQANYGYTF. The chain couples TRBV6-6 to TRBJ1-2; the match to TRBD1 covers 7 bases. Germline CDR1 MNHNY, CDR2 SVGAGI (reference sequence). The CDR3 spans 15 residues. Trimming removed 2 bases from V and 0 bases from J; junction bases left unmatched: 3.

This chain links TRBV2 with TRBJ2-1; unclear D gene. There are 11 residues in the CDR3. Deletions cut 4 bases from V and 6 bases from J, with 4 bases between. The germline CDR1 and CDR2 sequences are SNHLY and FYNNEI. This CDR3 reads CASSAFNEQFF. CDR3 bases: TGTGCCAGCAGTGCGTTCAATGAGCAGTTCTTC. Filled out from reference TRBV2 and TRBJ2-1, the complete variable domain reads EPEVTQTPSHQVTQMGQEVILRCVPISNHLYFYWYRQILGQKVEFLVSFYNNEISEKSEIFDDQFSVERPDGSNFTLKIRSTKLEDSAMYFCASSAFNEQFFGPGTRLTVL.

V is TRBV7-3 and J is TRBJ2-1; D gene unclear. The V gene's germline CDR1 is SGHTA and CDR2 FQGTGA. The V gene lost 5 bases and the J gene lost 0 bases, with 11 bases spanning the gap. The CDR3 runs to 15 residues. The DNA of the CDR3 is TGTGCCAGCAGCCAAGCAGTGGGCTCCTACAATGAGCAGTTCTTC. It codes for CASSQAVGSYNEQFF.

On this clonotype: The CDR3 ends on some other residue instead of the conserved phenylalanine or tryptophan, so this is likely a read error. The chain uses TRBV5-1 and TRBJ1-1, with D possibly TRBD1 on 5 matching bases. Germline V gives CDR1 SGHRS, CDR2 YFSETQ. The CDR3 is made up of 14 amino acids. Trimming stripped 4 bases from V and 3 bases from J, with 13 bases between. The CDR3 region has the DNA TGCGCCAGCAGCGCCGGTGGGGGTTACACTGAAGCTTTCCTT. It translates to CASSAGGGYTEAFL.

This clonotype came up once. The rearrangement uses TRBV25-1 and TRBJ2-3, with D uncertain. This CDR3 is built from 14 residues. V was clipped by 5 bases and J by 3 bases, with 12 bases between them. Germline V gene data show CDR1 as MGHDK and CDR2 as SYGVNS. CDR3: CASSRTLGTDTQYF. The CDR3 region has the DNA TGTGCCAGCAGTAGAACTCTGGGGACAGATACGCAGTATTTT.

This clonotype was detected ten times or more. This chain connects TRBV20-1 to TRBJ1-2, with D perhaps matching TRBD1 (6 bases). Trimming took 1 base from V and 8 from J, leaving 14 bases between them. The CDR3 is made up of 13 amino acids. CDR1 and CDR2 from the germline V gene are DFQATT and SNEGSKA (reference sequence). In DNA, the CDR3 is TGCAGTGCTAGAGTACTCCAGGGGATAGGCTACACCTTC. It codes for CSARVLQGIGYTF.

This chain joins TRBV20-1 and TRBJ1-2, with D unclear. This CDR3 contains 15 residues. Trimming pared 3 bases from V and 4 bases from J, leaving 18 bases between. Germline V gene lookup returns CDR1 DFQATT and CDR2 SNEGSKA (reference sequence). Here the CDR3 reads CSASPHGGEIYGYTF. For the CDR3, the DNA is TGCAGTGCTAGTCCTCACGGTGGGGAAATCTATGGCTACACCTTC.

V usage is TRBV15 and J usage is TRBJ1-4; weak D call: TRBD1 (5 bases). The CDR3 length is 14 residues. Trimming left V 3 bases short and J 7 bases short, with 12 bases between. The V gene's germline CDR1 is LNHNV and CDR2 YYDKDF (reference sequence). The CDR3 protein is CATSSVQGGEKLFF. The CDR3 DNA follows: TGTGCCACCAGCAGTGTGCAGGGAGGTGAAAAACTGTTTTTT.

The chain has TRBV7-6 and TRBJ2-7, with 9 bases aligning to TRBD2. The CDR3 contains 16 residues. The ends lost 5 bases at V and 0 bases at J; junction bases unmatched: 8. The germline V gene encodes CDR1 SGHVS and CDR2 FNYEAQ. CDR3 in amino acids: CASSQSVAGASYEQYF. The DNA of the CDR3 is TGTGCCAGCAGCCAAAGTGTAGCGGGGGCCTCCTACGAGCAGTACTTC.

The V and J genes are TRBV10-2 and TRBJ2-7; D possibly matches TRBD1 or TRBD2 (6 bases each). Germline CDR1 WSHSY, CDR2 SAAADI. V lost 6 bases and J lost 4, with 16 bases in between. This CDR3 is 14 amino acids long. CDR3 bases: TGCGCCAGCAGCGGTCCCCAAGGGGGGTACGAGCAGTACTTC. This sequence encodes CASSGPQGGYEQYF.